Listed here are 3 T cell receptor beta chains from one sample, sequenced in a study of blood T cell repertoires in COVID-19. Clones were read by immunoSEQ multiplex PCR, and TCRdb kept only the in-frame ones, dropping some. The data contain 120,000 to 150,000 clones, approximately 84% of them singletons. The sample taken for sequencing was PBMCs or T cells enriched from blood (not recorded which). All receptors derive from a woman aged 18-29 years who had been exposed to COVID-19.

CDR3 residues: CSGMGQMNTEAFF. The CDR3 region has the DNA TGCAGCGGTATGGGACAGATGAACACTGAAGCTTTCTTT. The chain employs TRBV29-1 and TRBJ1-1, with 7 bases identical to TRBD1. J gave up 0 bases and V 7 bases, and 5 bases lay outside the gene matches. The CDR3 sequence is 13 residues long. Germline lookup yields CDR1 SQVTM and CDR2 ANQGSEA. Based on the CDR3 plus reference TRBV29-1 and TRBJ1-1, the full variable domain is SAVISQKPSRDICQRGTSLTIQCQVDSQVTMMFWYRQQPGQSLTLIATANQGSEATYESGFVIDKFPISRPNLTFSTLTVSNMSPEDSSIYLCSGMGQMNTEAFFGQGTRLTVV.

This chain uses TRBV4-1 with TRBJ2-1; no firm D call. CDR3 length equals 14 residues. Between the trimmed V and J ends, which lost 0 bases and 9 bases, there was a span of 12 bases. In germline, CDR1 is MGHRA, CDR2 YSYEKL. The CDR3 sequence is CASSQDKRPTEQFF. The CDR3 DNA reads as TGCGCCAGCAGCCAAGATAAGCGACCCACTGAGCAGTTCTTC.

This clone was seen only a few times. The J gene is TRBJ2-3, the V gene TRBV10-3; 11 nucleotides align to TRBD2. There are 14 residues in the CDR3. Losses at the gene ends were 7 bases for V and 8 bases for J; bases not matched to a gene: 8. The germline V gene has CDR1 ENHRY and CDR2 SYGVKD. The CDR3 DNA is TGTGCCATCACCAAACTAGCGGGAGTAGGTACGCAGTATTTT. This sequence encodes CAITKLAGVGTQYF.